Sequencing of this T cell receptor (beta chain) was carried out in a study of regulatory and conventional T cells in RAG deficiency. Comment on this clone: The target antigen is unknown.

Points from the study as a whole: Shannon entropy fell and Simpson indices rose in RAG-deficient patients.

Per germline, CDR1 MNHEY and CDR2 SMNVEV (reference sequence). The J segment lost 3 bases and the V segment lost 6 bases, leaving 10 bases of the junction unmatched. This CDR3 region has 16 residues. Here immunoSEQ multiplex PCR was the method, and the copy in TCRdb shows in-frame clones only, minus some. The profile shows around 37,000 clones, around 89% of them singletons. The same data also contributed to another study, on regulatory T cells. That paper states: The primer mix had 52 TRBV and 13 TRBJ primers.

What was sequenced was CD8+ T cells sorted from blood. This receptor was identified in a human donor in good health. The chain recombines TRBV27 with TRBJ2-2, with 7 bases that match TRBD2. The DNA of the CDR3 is TGTGCCAGCAGAACTAGCGACACTACTCACACCGGGGAGCTGTTTTTT. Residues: CASRTSDTTHTGELFF.